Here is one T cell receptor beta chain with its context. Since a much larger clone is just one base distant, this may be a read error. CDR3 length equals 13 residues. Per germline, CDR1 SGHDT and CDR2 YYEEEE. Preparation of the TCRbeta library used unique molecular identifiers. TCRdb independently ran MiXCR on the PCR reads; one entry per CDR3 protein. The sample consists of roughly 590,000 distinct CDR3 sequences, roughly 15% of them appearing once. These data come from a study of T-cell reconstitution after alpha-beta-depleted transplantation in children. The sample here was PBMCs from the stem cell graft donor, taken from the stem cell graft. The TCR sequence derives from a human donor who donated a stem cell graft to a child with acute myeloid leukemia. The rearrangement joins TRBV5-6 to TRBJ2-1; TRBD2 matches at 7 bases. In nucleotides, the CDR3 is TGTGCCAGCAACCTAGCGGATTACAATGTGCAGTTCTTC. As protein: CASNLADYNVQFF.